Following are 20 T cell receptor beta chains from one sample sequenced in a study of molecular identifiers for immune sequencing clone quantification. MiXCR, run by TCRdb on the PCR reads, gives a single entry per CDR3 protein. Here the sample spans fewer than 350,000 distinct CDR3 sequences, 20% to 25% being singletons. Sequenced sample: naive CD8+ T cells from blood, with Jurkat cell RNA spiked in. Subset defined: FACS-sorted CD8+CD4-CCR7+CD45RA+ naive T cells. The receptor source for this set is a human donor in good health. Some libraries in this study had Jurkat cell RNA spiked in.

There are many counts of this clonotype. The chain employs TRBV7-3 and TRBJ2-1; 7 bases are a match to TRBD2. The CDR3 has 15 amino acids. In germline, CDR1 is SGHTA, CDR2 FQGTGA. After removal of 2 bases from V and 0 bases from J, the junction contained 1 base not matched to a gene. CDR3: CASSLLAASYNEQFF. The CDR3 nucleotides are TGTGCCAGCAGCTTACTAGCGGCCTCCTACAATGAGCAGTTCTTC. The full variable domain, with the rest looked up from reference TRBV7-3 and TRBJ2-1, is GAGVSQTPSNKVTEKGKYVELRCDPISGHTALYWYRQSLGQGPEFLIYFQGTGAADDSGLPNDRFFAVRPEGSVSTLKIQRTERGDSAVYLCASSLLAASYNEQFFGPGTRLTVL.

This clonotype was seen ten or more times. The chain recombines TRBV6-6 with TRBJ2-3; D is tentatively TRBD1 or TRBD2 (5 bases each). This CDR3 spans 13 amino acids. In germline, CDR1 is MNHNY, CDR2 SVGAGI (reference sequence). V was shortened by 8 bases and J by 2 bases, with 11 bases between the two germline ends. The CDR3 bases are TGTGCCAGCGAGGGACGGCTCACAGATACGCAGTATTTT. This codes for CASEGRLTDTQYF.

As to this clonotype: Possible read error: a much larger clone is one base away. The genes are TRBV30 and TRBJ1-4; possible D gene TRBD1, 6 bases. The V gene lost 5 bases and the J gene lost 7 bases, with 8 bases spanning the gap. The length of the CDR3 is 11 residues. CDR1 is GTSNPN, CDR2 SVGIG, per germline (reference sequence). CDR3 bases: TGTGCCTGGCAAGGGGGTGAAAAACTGTTTTTT. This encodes CAWQGGEKLFF. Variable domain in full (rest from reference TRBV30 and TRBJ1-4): SQTIHQWPATLVQPVGSPLSLECTVEGTSNPNLYWYRQAAGRGLQLLFYSVGIGQISSEVPQNLSASRPQDRQFILSSKKLLLSDSGFYLCAWQGGEKLFFGSGTQLSVL.

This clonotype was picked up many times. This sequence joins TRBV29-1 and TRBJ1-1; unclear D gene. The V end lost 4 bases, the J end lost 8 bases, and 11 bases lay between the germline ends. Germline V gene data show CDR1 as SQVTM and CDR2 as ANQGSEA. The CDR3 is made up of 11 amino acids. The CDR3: CSVVRAPEAFF. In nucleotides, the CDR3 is TGCAGCGTTGTACGGGCCCCAGAAGCTTTCTTT.

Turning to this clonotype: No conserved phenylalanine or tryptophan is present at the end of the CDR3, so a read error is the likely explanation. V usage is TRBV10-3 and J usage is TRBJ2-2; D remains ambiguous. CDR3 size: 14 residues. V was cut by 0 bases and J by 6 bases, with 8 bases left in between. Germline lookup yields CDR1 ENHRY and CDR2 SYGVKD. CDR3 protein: CAISESDLSGELFS. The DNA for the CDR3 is TGTGCCATCAGTGAGTCGGATCTCTCCGGGGAGCTGTTTTCT.

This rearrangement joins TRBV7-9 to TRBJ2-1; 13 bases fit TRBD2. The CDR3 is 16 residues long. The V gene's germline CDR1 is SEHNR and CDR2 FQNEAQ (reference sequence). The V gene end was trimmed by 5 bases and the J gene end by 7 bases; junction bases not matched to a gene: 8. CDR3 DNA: TGTGCCAGCAGCCAAGTTACTAGCGGGGGGGGAAATGAGCAGTTCTTC. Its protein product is CASSQVTSGGGNEQFF.

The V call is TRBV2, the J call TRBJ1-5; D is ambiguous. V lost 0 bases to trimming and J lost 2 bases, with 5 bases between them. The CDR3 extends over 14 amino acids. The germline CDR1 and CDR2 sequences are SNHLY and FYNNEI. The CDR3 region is CASSEAGRNQPQHF. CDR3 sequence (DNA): TGTGCCAGCAGTGAAGCTGGACGCAATCAGCCCCAGCATTTT.

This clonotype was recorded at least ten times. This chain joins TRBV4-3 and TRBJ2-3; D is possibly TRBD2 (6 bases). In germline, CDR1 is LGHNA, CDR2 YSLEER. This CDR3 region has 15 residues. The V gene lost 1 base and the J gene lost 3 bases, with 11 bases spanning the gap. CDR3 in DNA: TGCGCCAGCAGCCAAGTCAGCCGGGGGACAGATACGCAGTATTTT. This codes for CASSQVSRGTDTQYF.

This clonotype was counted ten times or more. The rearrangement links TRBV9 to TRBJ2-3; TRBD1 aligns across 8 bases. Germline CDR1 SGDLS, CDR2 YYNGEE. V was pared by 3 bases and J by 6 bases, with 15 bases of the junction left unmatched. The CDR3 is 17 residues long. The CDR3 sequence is CASSGGGILTGVDTQYF. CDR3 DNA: TGTGCCAGCAGCGGAGGAGGGATCTTGACAGGGGTGGATACGCAGTATTTT.

The CDR3 here is CASSLYGQVGETQYF. CDR3 coding DNA: TGTGCCAGCAGTTTATACGGGCAGGTAGGAGAGACCCAGTACTTC. The chain couples TRBV27 to TRBJ2-5; D is unresolved. CDR1 is MNHEY and CDR2 is SMNVEV in the germline V gene (reference sequence). CDR3 size: 15 residues. V gave up 1 base and J gave up 4 bases, with 13 bases separating them.

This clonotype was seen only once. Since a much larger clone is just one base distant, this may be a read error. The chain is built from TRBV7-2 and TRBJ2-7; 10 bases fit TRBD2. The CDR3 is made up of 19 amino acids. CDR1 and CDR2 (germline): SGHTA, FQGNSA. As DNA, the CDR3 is TGTGCCAGCAGCTCCTTCCTGAGCGGGGGGGAATCCTTTAACTACGAGCTGTACTTC. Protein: CASSSFLSGGESFNYELYF.

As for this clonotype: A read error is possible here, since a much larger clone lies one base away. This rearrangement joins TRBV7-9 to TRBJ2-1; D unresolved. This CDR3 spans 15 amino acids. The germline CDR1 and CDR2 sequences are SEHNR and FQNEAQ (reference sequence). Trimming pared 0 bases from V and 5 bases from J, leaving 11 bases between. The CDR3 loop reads CASSLALSSHNEQFF. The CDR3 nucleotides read TGTGCCAGCAGCTTAGCGCTGAGTTCCCACAATGAGCAGTTCTTC. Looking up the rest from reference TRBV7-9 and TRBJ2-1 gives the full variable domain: DTGVSQNPRHKITKRGQNVTFRCDPISEHNRLYWYRQTLGQGPEFLTYFQNEAQLEKSRLLSDRFSAERPKGSFSTLEIQRTEQGDSAMYLCASSLALSSHNEQFFGPGTRLTVL.

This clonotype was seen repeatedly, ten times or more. The DNA of the CDR3 is TGTGCCAGCAGTTGGGAAGCAGGGGTCAGCAATCAGCCCCAGCATTTT. Its protein product is CASSWEAGVSNQPQHF. The chain recombines TRBV28 with TRBJ1-5; D perhaps matches TRBD1 (6 bases). The germline gives CDR1 MDHEN, CDR2 SYDVKM. The CDR3 covers 16 residues. V was clipped by 4 bases and J by 1 base, with 14 bases between them.

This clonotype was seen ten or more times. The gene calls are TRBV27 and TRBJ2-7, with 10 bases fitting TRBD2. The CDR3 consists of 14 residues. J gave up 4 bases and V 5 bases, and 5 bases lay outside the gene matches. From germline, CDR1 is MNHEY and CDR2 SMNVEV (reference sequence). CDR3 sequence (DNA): TGTGCCAGCAGTCCTAGCGGGAGTCAGTACGAGCAGTACTTC. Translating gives CASSPSGSQYEQYF.

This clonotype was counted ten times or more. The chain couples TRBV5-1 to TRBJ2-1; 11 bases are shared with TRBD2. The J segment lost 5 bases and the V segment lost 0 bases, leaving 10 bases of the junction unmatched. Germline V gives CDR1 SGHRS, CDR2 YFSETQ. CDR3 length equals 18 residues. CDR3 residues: CASSLALAGGPFNNEQFF. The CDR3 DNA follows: TGCGCCAGCAGCTTGGCTCTAGCGGGGGGCCCCTTTAACAATGAGCAGTTCTTC.

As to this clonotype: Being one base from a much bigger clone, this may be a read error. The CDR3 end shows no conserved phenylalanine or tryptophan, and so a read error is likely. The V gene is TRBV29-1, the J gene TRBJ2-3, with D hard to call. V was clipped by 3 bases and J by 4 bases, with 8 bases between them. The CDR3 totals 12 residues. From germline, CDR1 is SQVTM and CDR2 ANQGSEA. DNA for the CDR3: TGCAGCGTTGATGAGGTGGCAGATACGCAGTATTCT. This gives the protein CSVDEVADTQYS.

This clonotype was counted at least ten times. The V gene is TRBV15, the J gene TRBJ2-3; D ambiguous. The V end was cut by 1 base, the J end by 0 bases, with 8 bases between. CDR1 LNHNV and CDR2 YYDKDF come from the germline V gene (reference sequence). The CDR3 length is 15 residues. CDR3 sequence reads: CATSRGPPSTDTQYF. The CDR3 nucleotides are TGTGCCACCAGCAGAGGACCACCCAGCACAGATACGCAGTATTTT.

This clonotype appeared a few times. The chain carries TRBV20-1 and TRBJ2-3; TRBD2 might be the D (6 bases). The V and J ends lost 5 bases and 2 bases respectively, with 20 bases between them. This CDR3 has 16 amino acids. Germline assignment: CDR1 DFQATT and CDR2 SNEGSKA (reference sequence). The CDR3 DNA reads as TGCAGTGCTCGAGCGGGTGCAGGGACCCTCACAGATACGCAGTATTTT. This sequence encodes CSARAGAGTLTDTQYF.

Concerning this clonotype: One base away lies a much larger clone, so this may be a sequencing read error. For the CDR3, the DNA is TGTGCCAGCAGTTACTCGACAGGGCTCACCTACGGGCAGTACTTC. This codes for CASSYSTGLTYGQYF. The V gene is TRBV6-2 or TRBV6-3, the J gene TRBJ2-7; 7 bases are shared with TRBD1. The CDR3 is 15 amino acids. Germline values: CDR1 MNHEY, CDR2 SVGEGT.

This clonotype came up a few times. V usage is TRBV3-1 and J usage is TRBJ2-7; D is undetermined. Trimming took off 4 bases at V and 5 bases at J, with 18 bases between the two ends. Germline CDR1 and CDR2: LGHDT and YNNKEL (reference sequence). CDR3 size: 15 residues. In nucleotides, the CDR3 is TGTGCCAGCAGCCCAACTCTCAGCGCTGGGGACGAGCAGTACTTC. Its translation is CASSPTLSAGDEQYF.